Listed here are 25 T cell receptor beta chains from one sample, sequenced in a study of blood T cell repertoires in COVID-19 (dated by TCRdb to 2018 to 2020). Receptors were amplified or captured by the immunoSEQ multiplex PCR assay. In its TCRdb copy, this immuneACCESS table keeps in-frame sequences only and misses some clones. Where compared with another copy, unresolved V genes explain less than half of these, and the others have no known cause. Recorded for this sample are about 180,000 clones; 65% to 90% of them occurred a single time. Of the sample, approximately 16% is held by the ten largest clones. Sequenced input: PBMCs or T cells enriched from blood (not recorded which). These receptors were collected from a man between 45 and 60 years old who had recovered from COVID-19.

This clone was picked up one time. The chain employs TRBV5-8 and TRBJ1-2; D is possibly TRBD1 (5 bases). V was pared by 0 bases and J by 6 bases, with 12 bases between. From germline, CDR1 is SGHTS and CDR2 YDEGEE. The CDR3 is 14 residues long. CDR3 sequence (DNA): TGTGCCAGCAGCTTGGATTCCAGGGTCAATGGCTACACCTTC. This translates into CASSLDSRVNGYTF.

V and J are TRBV10-1 and TRBJ2-1; TRBD2 matches at 14 bases. The length of the CDR3 is 16 residues. Unmatched junction bases numbered 1, after V lost 0 bases and J lost 6 bases. Germline V gene lookup returns CDR1 WNHNN and CDR2 SYGVQD (reference sequence). This CDR3 is CASSESTSGGVNEQFF. CDR3 nucleotides: TGCGCCAGCAGTGAGTCGACTAGCGGGGGGGTCAATGAGCAGTTCTTC.

This chain connects TRBV3-1 (or the pseudogene TRBV3-2) to TRBJ2-5; possibly TRBD2 for D (6 bases). Germline V CDR1 and CDR2: LGHDT, YNNKEL (reference sequence). The ends were cut back, 4 bases at V and 0 bases at J, with 6 bases in the middle. This CDR3 is 13 amino acids long. In DNA form, the CDR3 reads TGTGCCAGCAGCCGGGACTACCAAGAGACCCAGTACTTC. Protein sequence: CASSRDYQETQYF.

V is TRBV7-9 and J is TRBJ1-1; tentative D call: TRBD1 (5 bases). This CDR3 region has 15 residues. Trimming took off 5 bases at V and 1 base at J, with 14 bases between the two ends. Per the germline V gene, CDR1 is SEHNR and CDR2 is FQNEAQ (reference sequence). The CDR3 here is CASSPRGSPNTEAFF. As DNA, the CDR3 is TGTGCCAGCAGCCCCCGGGGGAGTCCGAACACTGAAGCTTTCTTT.

This clone came up once. This sequence joins TRBV7-9 and TRBJ1-6; 8 bases are a match to TRBD1. The CDR3 contains 15 residues. V shed 5 bases and J 9 bases; nucleotides not matched to a gene: 9. In germline, CDR1 is SEHNR, CDR2 FQNEAQ (reference sequence). For the CDR3, the DNA is TGTGCCAGCAGCGGACAGGGTCAGGGTACTTCACCCCTCCACTTT. Residues: CASSGQGQGTSPLHF.

The sample holds a few counts of this clone. The V and J genes are TRBV5-8 and TRBJ1-4; D is unclear. V was pared by 0 bases and J by 10 bases, with 7 bases between. From germline, CDR1 is SGHTS and CDR2 YDEGEE. The CDR3 runs to 12 residues. The CDR3 coding sequence is TGTGCCAGCAGCTTGGGTACGGGAAAACTGTTTTTT. Its translation: CASSLGTGKLFF.

The rearrangement links TRBV27 to TRBJ1-5; the D gene is possibly TRBD1 (5 bases). The CDR3 is 14 amino acids. The germline CDR1 and CDR2 sequences are MNHEY and SMNVEV (reference sequence). Trimming shortened V by 2 bases and J by 6 bases, and 11 bases separated the two germline ends. This CDR3 is CASSLTGAAQPQHF. DNA for the CDR3: TGTGCCAGCAGTTTAACTGGGGCGGCTCAGCCCCAGCATTTT.

V usage is TRBV4-1 and J usage is TRBJ2-3; 9 bases are shared with TRBD2. The V gene's germline CDR1 is MGHRA and CDR2 YSYEKL. V was clipped by 3 bases and J by 0 bases; unmatched bases: 1. This CDR3 comprises 15 residues. CDR3 coding DNA: TGCGCCAGCAGCCACACTAGCGGGAGCACAGATACGCAGTATTTT. Residues: CASSHTSGSTDTQYF.

Points on this clone: Other DNA sequences of this sample code for an identical CDR3. The rearrangement links TRBV11-2 to TRBJ1-3; D is ambiguous. The CDR3 extends over 14 amino acids. CDR1 and CDR2 (germline): SGHAT, FQNNGV. V was trimmed by 1 base and J by 4 bases, leaving 8 bases between them. The CDR3, as DNA: TGTGCCAGCAGCTTAGCCGGGTCGGGAAACACCATATATTTT. This codes for CASSLAGSGNTIYF.

The chain employs TRBV15 and TRBJ2-7, with D possibly TRBD1 on 6 matching bases. The CDR3 is made up of 13 amino acids. With 3 bases removed from V and 6 bases from J, the gap between germline ends came to 12 bases. Germline lookup yields CDR1 LNHNV and CDR2 YYDKDF (reference sequence). In nucleotides, the CDR3 is TGTGCCACCAGCAGGAACAGGGTAGGCGAGCAGTACTTC. Its protein product is CATSRNRVGEQYF.

The rearrangement uses TRBV5-1 and TRBJ1-3; no definite D call. CDR1 SGHRS and CDR2 YFSETQ come from the germline V gene. Trimming removed 4 bases from V and 6 bases from J, with 14 bases in between. The CDR3 consists of 14 residues. The CDR3, as DNA: TGCGCCAGCAGCGCCTCCGCCCGGTCAAACACCATATATTTT. Translation gives CASSASARSNTIYF.

The chain uses TRBV10-3 and TRBJ2-3, with 7 bases aligning to TRBD1. In germline, CDR1 is ENHRY, CDR2 SYGVKD. The CDR3 spans 17 residues. V shed 8 bases and J 0 bases; nucleotides not matched to a gene: 14. The CDR3 protein is CAIQSGGTLPSTDTQYF. In DNA, the CDR3 is TGTGCCATCCAGTCAGGGGGTACACTCCCTAGCACAGATACGCAGTATTTT.

This clone was picked up one time. The chain joins TRBV28 to TRBJ1-4; 7 nucleotides match TRBD1. Germline lookup yields CDR1 MDHEN and CDR2 SYDVKM. The CDR3 runs 13 residues. V lost 5 bases and J lost 6; bases outside the gene matches: 3. The CDR3 is CASSVGTDEKLFF. DNA of the CDR3: TGTGCCAGCAGTGTGGGGACAGATGAAAAACTGTTTTTT.

This chain connects TRBV2 to TRBJ2-3, with 8 bases that match TRBD1. The CDR3 runs to 15 residues. Germline V lookup: CDR1 SNHLY, CDR2 FYNNEI. V was clipped by 6 bases and J by 0 bases; unmatched bases: 5. CDR3: CASRLGTGSTDTQYF. The CDR3, as DNA: TGTGCCAGCAGGCTAGGGACAGGTAGCACAGATACGCAGTATTTT.

The chain recombines TRBV11-2 with TRBJ2-7, with a weak D call TRBD1 (5 bases). Germline loops: CDR1 SGHAT, CDR2 FQNNGV. Trimming took off 4 bases at V and 5 bases at J, with 15 bases between the two ends. The CDR3 has 14 residues. The CDR3 DNA follows: TGTGCCAGCAGCTGGGGCGACAGTCGTAACGAGCAGTACTTC. Translated: CASSWGDSRNEQYF.

The gene calls are TRBV2 and TRBJ2-7; 12 bases map to TRBD2. V shed 0 bases, J shed 0 bases, and the junction held 3 bases outside the gene matches. The CDR3 consists of 17 residues. Germline V gene data show CDR1 as SNHLY and CDR2 as FYNNEI. In DNA form, the CDR3 reads TGTGCCAGCAGTGAAGCGGGACTAGCGGGCCTCTCCTACGAGCAGTACTTC. Protein product: CASSEAGLAGLSYEQYF.

The V gene is TRBV2, the J gene TRBJ1-1, with D possibly being TRBD1 (6 bases). The germline V gene has CDR1 SNHLY and CDR2 FYNNEI. The V end lost 5 bases, the J end lost 0 bases, and 10 bases lay between the germline ends. The CDR3 extends over 14 amino acids. CDR3 loop: CASSPDSLNTEAFF. In nucleotides, the CDR3 is TGTGCCAGCAGTCCGGACAGCCTGAACACTGAAGCTTTCTTT. The full variable domain, its missing parts supplied by reference TRBV2 and TRBJ1-1, is EPEVTQTPSHQVTQMGQEVILRCVPISNHLYFYWYRQILGQKVEFLVSFYNNEISEKSEIFDDQFSVERPDGSNFTLKIRSTKLEDSAMYFCASSPDSLNTEAFFGQGTRLTVV.

This clone was seen once. Here the CDR3 DNA reads TGTGCCAGCAGCTACAGGAGGGGTACCACTGAAGCTTTCTTT. This translates into CASSYRRGTTEAFF. The chain has TRBV3-1 (or the pseudogene TRBV3-2) and TRBJ1-1; weak D call: TRBD1 (5 bases). The germline V gene has CDR1 LGHDT and CDR2 YNNKEL (reference sequence). V was cut by 5 bases and J by 4 bases, with 14 bases left in between. This CDR3 region has 14 residues.

This chain joins TRBV19 and TRBJ1-5, with 10 bases that match TRBD1. There are 15 residues in the CDR3. The J segment lost 1 base and the V segment lost 8 bases, leaving 5 bases of the junction unmatched. Germline CDR1 is LNHDA and CDR2 is SQIVND (reference sequence). CDR3 DNA: TGTGCCAGTGCTGGGACAGGGGAAAGCAATCAGCCCCAGCATTTT. Amino acids: CASAGTGESNQPQHF.

The chain couples TRBV10-3 to TRBJ1-5; the D gene is possibly TRBD1 (5 bases). CDR3 size: 13 residues. V lost 6 bases to trimming and J lost 3 bases, with 9 bases between them. Germline V gene data show CDR1 as ENHRY and CDR2 as SYGVKD. The CDR3 DNA follows: TGTGCCATCAGGGGGGGGGACAATCAGCCCCAGCATTTT. It translates to CAIRGGDNQPQHF.

The J gene is TRBJ1-5, the V gene TRBV30; no reliable D call. V was shortened by 2 bases and J by 0 bases, with 5 bases between the two germline ends. This CDR3 has 13 residues. Germline assignment: CDR1 GTSNPN and CDR2 SVGIG (reference sequence). In nucleotides, the CDR3 is TGTGCCTGGAGTCCAATTAGCAATCAGCCCCAGCATTTT. Translating it yields CAWSPISNQPQHF.

The V call is TRBV28, the J call TRBJ1-5; weak D call: TRBD1 (5 bases). V was pared by 6 bases and J by 2 bases, with 17 bases between. Germline V gene lookup returns CDR1 MDHEN and CDR2 SYDVKM. The CDR3 loop spans 16 amino acids. The CDR3 here is CASSSPQGHGNQPQHF. CDR3 coding DNA: TGTGCCAGCAGCTCCCCCCAGGGCCACGGCAATCAGCCCCAGCATTTT.

The chain has TRBV4-1 and TRBJ1-2; maybe TRBD1 (5 bases). The V and J ends lost 0 bases and 1 base respectively, with 12 bases between them. CDR1 and CDR2 from the germline V gene are MGHRA and YSYEKL. This CDR3 comprises 16 residues. Here the CDR3 reads CASSQDRTPFNYGYTF. CDR3 DNA: TGCGCCAGCAGCCAAGATAGGACACCGTTTAACTATGGCTACACCTTC.

The table lists this clone with a count of one. The CDR3 loop is CASFRDRGTYNEQFF. DNA of the CDR3: TGTGCCAGCTTCCGGGACAGGGGGACCTACAATGAGCAGTTCTTC. This sequence joins TRBV28 and TRBJ2-1; TRBD1 aligns across 11 bases. V gave up 8 bases and J gave up 2 bases; unmatched junction bases: 5. The CDR3 sequence is 15 residues long. CDR1 is MDHEN, CDR2 SYDVKM, per germline.

This chain connects TRBV6-6 to TRBJ1-1; 7 bases line up with TRBD1. Trimming at V came to 7 bases and at J to 4 bases, leaving 6 bases not matched to a gene. CDR1 is MNHNY, CDR2 SVGAGI, per germline (reference sequence). The CDR3 loop spans 13 amino acids. DNA for the CDR3: TGTGCCAGCACCCGCCGGGACAGCACTGAAGCTTTCTTT. Amino acids: CASTRRDSTEAFF.